This T cell receptor (beta chain) emerged from a study of T cells in tumors and immune-related adverse events (dated by TCRdb to the early 2020s). On this clone itself: Its antigen specificity is not known. No per-base quality is available; no much larger clone lies one base away.

Reading from cysteine to phenylalanine, the CDR3 counts 13 amino acids. The retained sequence is limited to the CDR3, 39 bases, with the frame set at the first base. The germline V gene encodes CDR1 MDHEN and CDR2 SYDVKM. V lost 10 bases and J lost 1 base; the stretch between them is 12 bases long. The treatment or condition tag for this specimen amounts to: nivolumab (PD-1 blockade) given before sampling. The DNeasy Blood and Tissue Kit was used to extract DNA from formalin-fixed paraffin-embedded specimens. The TCR beta locus was amplified and sequenced using the immunoSEQ assay, from which bulk TCR Vbeta CDR3 data were obtained. As for the original processing: Non-productive CDR3s, sequences shorter than 7 amino acids, and those not starting with C or ending with F/W were excluded. Analysis was restricted to specimens with at least 1000 reads, and clonotypes were defined at the amino acid level. Clonality was calculated as 1 minus Pielou's evenness. Library sizes were equalized by abundance-weighted random subsampling with replacement, which was repeated 100 times so that 95% confidence intervals could be reported. The Morisita overlap index was used to quantify repertoire overlap, and the top 40 clones in each specimen were examined for overlap with the irAE. TCRdb took this table from immuneACCESS and kept in-frame rearrangements with V and J called. Such tables lack part of the clones; where checked against another copy, unresolved V genes explain under half of the gap, and the rest is unexplained. V and J calls and clone size are copied from that table; D and trimming were computed from the DNA. This sample holds thousands of clones; almost 85% were observed only once. The ten largest clones represent 20% to 25% of the sample.

The input for sequencing was skin tissue, taken from a patient treated with anti-PD-1 therapy. This TCR derives from a female donor with metastatic renal cell carcinoma. The V and J segments used are TRBV28 and TRBJ2-3; a tentative D match to TRBD2 spans 6 bases. CDR3 protein: CATITGGTDTQYF. The DNA sequence is given as TGTGCCACTATTACGGGAGGCACAGATACGCAGTATTTT.